This TCR beta chain originates from a study of T cell responses to AZD1222 COVID-19 vaccine. Findings of the study overall: The number of AZD1222 recipients seropositive at baseline was only five or six. Among spike-specific TCRs, nearly half reportedly target unmutated variant regions. White British people made up most donors, females outnumbered males, and clonal diversity was possibly underestimated. Sampled repertoires all dated from after the peak T cell response.

Some clones are missing from TCRdb's copy, which holds only in-frame ones; the method was immunoSEQ multiplex PCR. The sample contains about 98,000 clones, roughly 83% of which appear only once. With regard to this clone: As yet, its antigen is unknown.

The junction had 4 bases not matched to a gene; V was cut back by 0 bases and J by 6 bases. The CDR3 is made up of 15 amino acids. Germline values: CDR1 LGHNA, CDR2 YNFKEQ. Sequencing used peripheral blood, obtained on day 0 of AZD1222 vaccination. V usage is TRBV4-2 and J usage is TRBJ2-4; 8 positions agree with TRBD1. The receptor's source is an adult in good health. For the CDR3, the DNA is TGTGCCAGCAGCCAAGAAGGACAGGGAGTAAACATTCAGTACTTC. It specifies CASSQEGQGVNIQYF.